This T cell receptor (beta chain) comes out of a study of cytomegalovirus exposure and HLA in healthy donors. Study overall: From donors who were HLA-typed, an early data release held about 89 million unique TCRs.

The CDR3 runs to 14 residues. Deletions cut 0 bases from V and 2 bases from J, with 7 bases between. CDR1 is MNHNS, CDR2 SASEGT, per germline. This clone turned up a few times. Its target is unknown. The study, taken as a whole, reports: Specificity for CMV antigens was confirmed in vitro for three of the CMV-associated chains.

The PCR had 60 Vbeta and 13 Jbeta primers. Assay: immunoSEQ multiplex PCR; the TCRdb copy retains only in-frame clones and omits some. The repertoire has roughly 200,000 clones, roughly 78% of them found once; the top ten carry 1.5%. Though nominally healthy at sampling, donors likely had unrecorded immune exposures. Input material: PBMCs. V usage is TRBV6-1 and J usage is TRBJ1-2; D is possibly TRBD1 (5 bases). This sequence originates from a girl aged 10-17 years in good health and CMV-seropositive. The CDR3 loop is CASSEAAGNYGYTF. The CDR3 DNA reads TGTGCCAGCAGTGAAGCGGCAGGGAACTATGGCTACACCTTC.